This T cell receptor beta chain was profiled in a study of blood T cell repertoires in COVID-19. The CDR3 sequence is 15 residues long. The data were produced by immunoSEQ multiplex PCR, yet TCRdb's version contains in-frame clones alone and is incomplete. The sample yields more than 300,000 clones, approximately 89% seen once. This TCR was sampled from a woman in her forties who had been exposed to COVID-19. The gene calls are TRBV1 and TRBJ1-2; the D segment call TRBD1 is taken from the table without a DNA check. TRBV1 is a pseudogene segment. Sequenced sample: PBMCs or T cells enriched from blood (not recorded which). CDR3 sequence: CTSSPTGKTNYGYTF. The CDR3 coding sequence is TGCACCAGCAGCCCGACAGGGAAAACTAACTATGGCTACACCTTC.